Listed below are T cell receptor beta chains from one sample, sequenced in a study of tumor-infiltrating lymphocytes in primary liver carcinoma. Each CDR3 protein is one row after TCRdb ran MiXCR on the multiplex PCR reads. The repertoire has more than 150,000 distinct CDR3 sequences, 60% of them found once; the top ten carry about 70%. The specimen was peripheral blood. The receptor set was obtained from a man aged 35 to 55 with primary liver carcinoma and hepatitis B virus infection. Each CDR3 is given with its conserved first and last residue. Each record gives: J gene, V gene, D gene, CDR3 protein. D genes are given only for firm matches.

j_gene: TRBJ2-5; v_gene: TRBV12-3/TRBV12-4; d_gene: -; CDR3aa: CASSLTAGEETQYF
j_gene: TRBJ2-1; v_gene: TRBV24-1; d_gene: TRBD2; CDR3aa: CATSDPREVAGAFDEQFF
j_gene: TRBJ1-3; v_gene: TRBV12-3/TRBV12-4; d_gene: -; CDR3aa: CASSLYDSLRNTIYF
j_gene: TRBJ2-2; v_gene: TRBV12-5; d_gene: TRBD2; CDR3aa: CASGRGASGTDTGELFF
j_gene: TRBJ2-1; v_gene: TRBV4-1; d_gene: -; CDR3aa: CASSQPPLYNEQFF
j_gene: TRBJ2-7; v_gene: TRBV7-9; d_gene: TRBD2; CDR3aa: CASSPGLAELYEQYF
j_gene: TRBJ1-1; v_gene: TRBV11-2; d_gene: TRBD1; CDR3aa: CASSLSTGPNTETFF
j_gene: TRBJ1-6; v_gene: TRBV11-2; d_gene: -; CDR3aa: CASNLHGANSPPHF
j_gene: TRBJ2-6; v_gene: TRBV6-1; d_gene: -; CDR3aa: CASNEDSSGAIVLTF
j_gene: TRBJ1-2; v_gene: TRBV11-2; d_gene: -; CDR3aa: CARSPQEGYDYTF
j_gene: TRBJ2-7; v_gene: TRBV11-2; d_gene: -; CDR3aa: CASIKRGHYERYF
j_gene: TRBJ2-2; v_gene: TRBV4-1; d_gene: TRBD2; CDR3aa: CASSRREVNGELFF
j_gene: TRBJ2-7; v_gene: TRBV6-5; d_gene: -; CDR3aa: CARSSTGTYEQYF
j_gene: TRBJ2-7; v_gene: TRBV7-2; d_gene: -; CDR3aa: CASSLGRSGTYEQYF
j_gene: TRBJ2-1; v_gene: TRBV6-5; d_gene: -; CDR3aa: CASSYSWQTYNEQFF
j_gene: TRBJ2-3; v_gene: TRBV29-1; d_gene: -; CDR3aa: CSVEATGTSTDTQYF
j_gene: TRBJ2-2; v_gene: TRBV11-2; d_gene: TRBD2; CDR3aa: CASSTWTSGGTRELFF
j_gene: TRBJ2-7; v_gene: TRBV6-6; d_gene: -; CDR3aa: CASRDGSLTYEQYF
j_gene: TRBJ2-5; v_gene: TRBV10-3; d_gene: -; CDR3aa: CAITRTPGETQYF
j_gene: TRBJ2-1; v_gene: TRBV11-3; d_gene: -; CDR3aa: CVSSMSGLGPNEQFF
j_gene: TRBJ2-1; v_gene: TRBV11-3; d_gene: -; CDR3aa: CASSFRVALPFF
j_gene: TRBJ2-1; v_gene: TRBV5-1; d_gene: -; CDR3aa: CASSLEALFNEQFF
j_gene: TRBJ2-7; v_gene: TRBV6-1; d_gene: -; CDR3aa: CASSEFEEYEQYF
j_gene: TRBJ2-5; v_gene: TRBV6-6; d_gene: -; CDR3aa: CASSHNQETQYF
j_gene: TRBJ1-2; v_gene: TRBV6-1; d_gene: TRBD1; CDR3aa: CASSVVTGNYGYTF
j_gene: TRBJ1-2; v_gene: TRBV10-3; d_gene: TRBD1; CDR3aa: CAIRVDRVEDNGYTF